Presented here are 18 T cell receptor beta chains from one specimen sequenced in a study of T cell repertoires in cytomegalovirus infection (dated by TCRdb to about 2019). In the paper's terms, the treatment or condition label means: in vitro stimulation with specific CMV peptide epitopes to enrich CMV-specific T cells. Their cognate antigens are unknown. Sequencing took place on an Illumina HiSeq 1500. The public reads were reanalyzed by TCRdb: fastp trimming at Q25, MiXCR alignment, in-frame beta chains only. Each entry merges the rows of one CDR3 protein and shows their most common DNA and genes. The sample yields 750,000 to 950,000 distinct CDR3 sequences; 25% to 35% were counted once. The ten top clones hold around 13% of the sample. The specimen was cultured CD8+ T cells from PBMCs, collected from culture after CMV antigen stimulation. The receptor source for this set is a human donor in good health (CMV status not recorded). Some clones in this sample may be carry-over from other donors' samples.

V and J are TRBV12-3 or TRBV12-4 and TRBJ2-7; maybe TRBD1 (5 bases). V lost 2 bases and J lost 5, with 13 bases in between. This CDR3 region has 14 residues. This chain's CDR3 is CASSLPFAGHEQYF. DNA of the CDR3: TGTGCCAGCAGTTTACCCTTCGCAGGGCACGAGCAGTACTTC.

This clonotype showed up many times. This chain connects TRBV7-2 to TRBJ1-2; weak D call: TRBD1 (6 bases). With 5 bases removed from V and 4 bases from J, the gap between germline ends came to 14 bases. The V gene's germline CDR1 is SGHTA and CDR2 FQGNSA. The CDR3 has 14 residues. The CDR3 coding sequence is TGTGCCAGCAGCCTACGGGCGGGGGCCTATGGCTACACCTTC. Residues: CASSLRAGAYGYTF.

The table lists this clonotype with a few counts. The chain is built from TRBV6-1 and TRBJ2-1; TRBD1 matches at 7 bases. Germline trimming cut 5 bases from V and 4 bases from J; bases unmatched to any gene: 8. The germline V gene has CDR1 MNHNS and CDR2 SASEGT. The CDR3 length is 15 residues. The CDR3 sequence: CASSKRDSKYNEQFF. The CDR3 DNA follows: TGTGCCAGCAGTAAACGGGACAGTAAGTACAATGAGCAGTTCTTC.

This clonotype occurred a few times. V usage is TRBV27 and J usage is TRBJ2-4; D possibly corresponds to TRBD2 (6 bases). V was cut by 2 bases and J by 1 base, with 9 bases left in between. CDR1 MNHEY and CDR2 SMNVEV come from the germline V gene (reference sequence). The CDR3 runs 15 residues. DNA of the CDR3: TGTGCCAGCAGTTTAATCGGGGGTGCCAAAAACATTCAGTACTTC. This sequence encodes CASSLIGGAKNIQYF.

The CDR3 DNA sequence: TGTGCCAGCAGCTTAGGACAGGGAAACACGGAAGCCAAAAACATTCAGTACTTC. This gives the protein CASSLGQGNTEAKNIQYF. This chain connects TRBV7-9 to TRBJ2-4; 7 bases match TRBD1. Per germline, CDR1 SEHNR and CDR2 FQNEAQ (reference sequence). This CDR3 is built from 18 residues. The V and J ends lost 1 base and 0 bases, in that order; junction bases with no gene match: 9.

The chain uses TRBV6-1 and TRBJ2-2; maybe TRBD1 (5 bases). CDR1 and CDR2 from the germline V gene are MNHNS and SASEGT. The CDR3 is 16 residues long. V shed 2 bases and J shed 4 bases, with 14 bases lying between them. CDR3 DNA: TGTGCCAGCAGTGAACAGGCAGGGATGGGCACCGGGGAGCTGTTTTTT. Its translation is CASSEQAGMGTGELFF.

J is TRBJ1-5 and V is TRBV19; no definite D call. Trimming took off 3 bases at V and 4 bases at J, with 19 bases between the two ends. Germline V CDR1 and CDR2: LNHDA, SQIVND (reference sequence). The CDR3 is 17 residues long. The CDR3 bases are TGTGCCAGTAGTATTGGGGTGACCTCCGGACCGAATCAGCCCCAGCATTTT. This gives the protein CASSIGVTSGPNQPQHF. Full variable domain (remainder filled in from reference TRBV19 and TRBJ1-5): DGGITQSPKYLFRKEGQNVTLSCEQNLNHDAMYWYRQDPGQGLRLIYYSQIVNDFQKGDIAEGYSVSREKKESFPLTVTSAQKNPTAFYLCASSIGVTSGPNQPQHFGDGTRLSIL.

This clonotype occurred a few times. Relative to the germline gene, one junction end is altered; a read error may explain this. This sequence joins TRBV7-7 and TRBJ2-1; TRBD2 matches 10 bases. Germline V gives CDR1 SSHAT, CDR2 FNYEAQ (reference sequence). The CDR3 is 15 amino acids. The CDR3 here is CASSFASGGGNEQFF. The CDR3 coding sequence is TGTGCTAGCAGCTTCGCGAGCGGGGGGGGAAATGAGCAGTTCTTC.

V is TRBV6-5 and J is TRBJ2-2, with a weak D call TRBD1 (5 bases). Germline V gene lookup returns CDR1 MNHEY and CDR2 SVGAGI. V shed 2 bases and J shed 6 bases, with 10 bases lying between them. The CDR3 spans 14 residues. The CDR3 loop reads CASSYLGEAGELFF. DNA of the CDR3: TGTGCCAGCAGTTACCTAGGGGAAGCCGGGGAGCTGTTTTTT.

This clonotype was found a few times. The chain uses TRBV6-5 and TRBJ1-5, with D possibly being TRBD1 (6 bases). Germline V lookup: CDR1 MNHEY, CDR2 SVGAGI. V was shortened by 5 bases and J by 4 bases, with 18 bases between the two germline ends. The CDR3 contains 16 residues. CDR3: CASSPTRYRVNQPQHF. CDR3 DNA sequence: TGTGCCAGCAGTCCTACCCGATACAGGGTGAATCAGCCCCAGCATTTT.

This clonotype was counted only a few times. The chain joins TRBV29-1 to TRBJ2-3; D remains unclear. V lost 5 bases, J lost 0 bases, and 6 bases lay in between. From germline, CDR1 is SQVTM and CDR2 ANQGSEA. CDR3 length equals 12 residues. CDR3 sequence (DNA): TGCAGCGTTATTGACAGCACAGATACGCAGTATTTT. It yields the protein CSVIDSTDTQYF.

This clonotype was observed a few times. The rearrangement joins TRBV19 to TRBJ1-5; maybe TRBD1 (6 bases). There are 19 residues in the CDR3. Deletions cut 4 bases from V and 2 bases from J, with 24 bases between. Germline CDR1 and CDR2: LNHDA and SQIVND (reference sequence). In DNA, the CDR3 is TGTGCCAGTAGTACTACCTTCGGGGGCCAGCTTGGGGGCAATCAGCCCCAGCATTTT. It yields the protein CASSTTFGGQLGGNQPQHF.

The J gene is TRBJ2-1, the V gene TRBV9; 9 bases align to TRBD2. J gave up 7 bases and V 3 bases, and 11 bases lay outside the gene matches. Germline assignment: CDR1 SGDLS and CDR2 YYNGEE. The CDR3 length is 16 residues. The CDR3 DNA is TGTGCCAGCAGCGCTGGCGGGCGGGGGGGCTTGAATGAGCAGTTCTTC. Encoded protein: CASSAGGRGGLNEQFF.

The chain joins TRBV7-9 to TRBJ2-1; 11 positions agree with TRBD2. Germline lookup yields CDR1 SEHNR and CDR2 FQNEAQ (reference sequence). The CDR3 runs to 18 residues. The J segment lost 8 bases and the V segment lost 1 base, leaving 13 bases of the junction unmatched. CDR3 sequence: CASSLGLAGGLDSDEQFF. The CDR3 DNA sequence: TGTGCCAGCAGCTTAGGCCTAGCGGGGGGTCTCGATTCGGATGAGCAGTTCTTC. Based on the CDR3 plus reference TRBV7-9 and TRBJ2-1, the full variable domain is DTGVSQNPRHKITKRGQNVTFRCDPISEHNRLYWYRQTLGQGPEFLTYFQNEAQLEKSRLLSDRFSAERPKGSFSTLEIQRTEQGDSAMYLCASSLGLAGGLDSDEQFFGPGTRLTVL.

The gene calls are TRBV2 and TRBJ2-1; 10 bases match TRBD2. Germline CDR1 SNHLY, CDR2 FYNNEI. The CDR3 covers 15 residues. Losses at the gene ends were 7 bases for V and 2 bases for J; bases not matched to a gene: 5. DNA for the CDR3: TGTGCCAGCAAAGCTAGCGGGGGAACCTACAATGAGCAGTTCTTC. Protein product: CASKASGGTYNEQFF.

Notes on this clonotype: The germline gene is not matched at one end of the junction; a read error may be the cause. CDR3 protein: CASRNRDRVNPGELFF. In nucleotides, the CDR3 is TGTGCCAGCAGGAACCGGGACAGGGTGAACCCCGGGGAGCTGTTTTTT. The chain is built from TRBV7-4 and TRBJ2-2, with 9 positions matching TRBD1. CDR1 is SGHVT, CDR2 SQSDAQ, per germline. The CDR3 spans 16 residues.

The chain joins TRBV9 to TRBJ2-2, with a possible D match to TRBD1 (6 bases). V was cut by 2 bases and J by 4 bases, with 18 bases left in between. CDR1 is SGDLS and CDR2 is YYNGEE in the germline V gene. The CDR3 is 17 residues long. The CDR3 loop is CASSVPITGTLTGELFF. The CDR3 bases are TGTGCCAGCAGCGTTCCTATTACCGGGACACTCACCGGGGAGCTGTTTTTT.

In its sample, this clonotype was seen a few times. The chain joins TRBV6-2 or TRBV6-3 to TRBJ2-7; no reliable D call. The germline V gene has CDR1 MNHEY and CDR2 SVGEGT. CDR3 length equals 14 residues. The V end lost 4 bases, the J end lost 3 bases, and 13 bases lay between the germline ends. CDR3 region: CASSSKIWGYEQYV. The CDR3 DNA reads as TGTGCCAGCAGTTCTAAAATATGGGGCTACGAGCAGTACGTC.